The present T cell receptor (beta chain) was sequenced within a study of T cell repertoires in cytomegalovirus infection. Using its own MiXCR run on the reads, TCRdb lists one record per CDR3 protein. The sample lists 150,000 to 200,000 distinct CDR3 sequences; 17% were seen once. A remark on this clonotype: Its antigen remains unidentified.

Study results and caveats: The cumulative frequency of public TCR beta families identified carriers of CMV plus the relevant HLA.

Trimming removed 5 bases at V and 7 bases at J, with 12 bases between. CDR1 and CDR2 (germline): SGHAT, FQNNGV. CDR3 size: 13 residues. This TCR came from a human donor in good health (CMV status not recorded). Some clones in this sample may be carry-over from other donors' samples. The genes are TRBV11-2 and TRBJ2-1; tentative D call: TRBD2 (5 bases). Sample: CD8+ T cells from PBMCs. CDR3 sequence (DNA): TGTGCCAGCAGCGGACCACAGCGGAATGAGCAGTTCTTC. This encodes CASSGPQRNEQFF.